This T cell receptor beta chain was sequenced during a study of neoadjuvant anti-PD-1 for oral cavity cancer. Study summary: Before surgery, most patients got three to four biweekly 3 mg/kg nivolumab doses. Study-level findings and limits: With three patients per group, TCR findings need larger cohorts. Higher pretreatment blood Treg/Th17 ratios correlated with higher pretreatment blood and lower post-treatment tumor TCRbeta clonality.

Germline trimming cut 4 bases from V and 4 bases from J; bases unmatched to any gene: 8. The CDR3 runs to 16 residues. Germline V gene sequence: CDR1 MNHEY, CDR2 SMNVEV (reference sequence). Cohort: HPV-negative, locally advanced oral cavity squamous cell carcinoma patients. As regards this clone: Its antigen is still unknown.

This table comes from immunoSEQ multiplex PCR, and its TCRdb copy is limited to in-frame clones, with some not included. The sample consists of approximately 15,000 clones, 65% of them appearing once. Sequencing was performed on PBMCs, taken before nivolumab (anti-PD-1) treatment. The chain employs TRBV27 and TRBJ2-5, with 11 nucleotides matching TRBD1. The receptor was isolated from a person aged 35-79 years with oral cavity squamous cell carcinoma. CDR3 sequence: CASSYLGQGDRETQYF. As DNA, the CDR3 is TGTGCCAGCAGTTATTTGGGACAGGGGGATAGAGAGACCCAGTACTTC.